The rows below give T cell receptor beta chains drawn from one sample of a study of early T cells in non-severe SARS-CoV-2 infection. One entry per CDR3 protein results from TCRdb running MiXCR on the 5' RACE reads. Of 50,000 or so distinct CDR3 sequences listed, about 13% are singletons. Specimen: whole blood. The receptors were sampled from an adult who was a healthcare worker with PCR-confirmed SARS-CoV-2 infection or an uninfected control (not recorded which). Both conserved end residues are part of each CDR3. Each record gives: clone size, D gene, J gene, V gene, CDR3 protein, CDR3 DNA. A D gene is named only where the DNA matches it firmly. Expanded clones get a size class; other rows say once, few or many, or leave the size out.

>.|.|TRBJ1-1|TRBV28
CASLWGRDTEAFF
TGTGCCAGCCTGTGGGGGCGCGACACTGAAGCTTTCTTT
>few|TRBD2|TRBJ2-1|TRBV5-5
CASSLTLADRSRTSGRAPYNEQFF
TGTGCCAGCAGCTTAACCCTCGCAGACAGGAGCCGGACTAGCGGGAGGGCCCCTTACAATGAGCAGTTCTTC
>.|.|TRBJ2-2|TRBV2
CASSESGGPTGELFF
TGTGCCAGCAGTGAAAGTGGGGGGCCCACCGGGGAGCTGTTTTTT
>few|TRBD2|TRBJ2-1|TRBV28
CASSLWRREGSYNEQFF
TGTGCCAGCAGTTTATGGAGGCGGGAGGGGTCCTACAATGAGCAGTTCTTC
>.|.|TRBJ1-6|TRBV5-1
CASSLGGQDNSPLHF
TGCGCCAGCAGCTTGGGAGGGCAGGATAATTCACCCCTCCACTTT
>few|.|TRBJ2-1|TRBV9
CASSAQGSSYNEQFF
TGTGCCAGCAGCGCCCAGGGTAGCTCCTACAATGAGCAGTTCTTC
>many|TRBD2|TRBJ2-3|TRBV10-3
CAISDSSGASTDTQYF
TGTGCCATCAGTGACAGTAGCGGGGCCAGCACAGATACGCAGTATTTT
>many|TRBD2|TRBJ2-7|TRBV5-1
CASRVVGGSYEQYF
TGCGCCAGCAGGGTGGTTGGCGGGAGCTACGAGCAGTACTTC
>.|TRBD2|TRBJ2-3|TRBV9
CASTSGVTTDTQYF
TGTGCCAGTACTAGCGGGGTGACCACAGATACGCAGTATTTT
>.|.|TRBJ2-5|TRBV2
CASRAPVSGGTQYF
TGTGCCAGCAGGGCCCCCGTATCTGGAGGGACCCAGTACTTC
>few|.|TRBJ2-7|TRBV20-1
CSARRQASSYEQYF
TGCAGTGCTAGGCGGCAGGCCTCATCCTACGAGCAGTACTTC
>.|.|TRBJ1-1|TRBV12-3/TRBV12-4
CASSALQGTAEAFF
TGTGCCAGCAGCGCCCTCCAGGGAACCGCTGAAGCTTTCTTT
>few|TRBD2|TRBJ2-7|TRBV28
CASRSGVRYEQYF
TGTGCCAGCAGGAGCGGGGTACGGTACGAGCAGTACTTC
>.|.|TRBJ2-3|TRBV29-1
CSVGEGRITDTQYF
TGCAGCGTTGGGGAAGGGCGCATCACAGATACGCAGTATTTT
>few|.|TRBJ1-1|TRBV5-1
CASSPKTAIMNTEAFF
TGCGCCAGCAGCCCCAAGACAGCCATCATGAACACTGAAGCTTTCTTT
>.|.|TRBJ1-1|TRBV6-2/TRBV6-3
CASSYRPTNTEAFF
TGTGCCAGCAGTTACAGGCCGACAAACACTGAAGCTTTCTTT
>many|.|TRBJ2-3|TRBV4-2
CASSQEESSTDTQYF
TGTGCCAGCAGCCAAGAAGAATCAAGCACAGATACGCAGTATTTT
>few|TRBD1|TRBJ1-2|TRBV2
CASRTGQGFVYTF
TGTGCCAGCAGGACGGGACAGGGGTTCGTCTACACCTTC